This T cell receptor beta chain was identified in a study of cytomegalovirus exposure and HLA in healthy donors. Study-level findings and limits: Most CMV-associated TCR beta chains appeared HLA-restricted in a later analysis. TCR beta chain V- and J-gene trimming was linked, in a later analysis, to a missense variant in DCLRE1C.

PCR was performed using 60 Vbeta and 13 Jbeta primers. As originally analysed: Roughly 80 million unique TCR beta chains, 9 million to 12 million shared, were counted in a later analysis. Assay: immunoSEQ multiplex PCR; the TCRdb copy retains only in-frame clones and omits some. V and J calls and clone size are as listed in that table; D and trimming were resolved from the DNA. The data contain some 150,000 clones, 80% of them seen just once; the ten biggest clones take up 2% to 3%. Germline loops: CDR1 LNHDA, CDR2 SQIVND (reference sequence). This CDR3 has 14 residues. V shed 6 bases, J shed 3 bases, and the junction held 7 bases outside the gene matches. For this clone: The antigen is not known.

This clonotype was obtained from a man aged 45-65 years in good health and CMV-seronegative. The sequenced sample consisted of PBMCs. V gene TRBV19 combines with J gene TRBJ2-7; 8 positions agree with TRBD1. The CDR3 region has the DNA TGTGCCAGTAGGTCAGGGGGCGAGGGCTACGAGCAGTACTTC. Protein product: CASRSGGEGYEQYF.